These 8 T cell receptor beta chains share one sample of origin, sequenced in a study of somatic mutations in cytotoxic T cells in rheumatoid arthritis. Some clones are missing from TCRdb's copy, which holds only in-frame ones; the method was immunoSEQ multiplex PCR. The sample holds roughly 18,000 clones; roughly four fifths are singletons and the top ten take 10% to 11%. Specimen: CD8+ T cells sorted from blood. All receptors come from a man younger than 30 with rheumatoid arthritis.

This clone came up once. V is TRBV30 and J is TRBJ1-5, with D hard to call. This CDR3 contains 11 residues. Germline V gene lookup returns CDR1 GTSNPN and CDR2 SVGIG (reference sequence). V was pared by 0 bases and J by 15 bases, with 12 bases between. The CDR3 coding sequence is TGTGCCTGGAGTGTAGGGTCAGCCTGGCATTTT. It specifies CAWSVGSAWHF.

This clone was counted a few times. The CDR3 DNA reads TGTGCCAGCAGCCTGACAGGGGGCAGGACTGAAGCTTTCTTT. Translation: CASSLTGGRTEAFF. The V gene is TRBV13, the J gene TRBJ1-1; 10 bases match TRBD1. V gave up 5 bases and J gave up 5 bases; unmatched junction bases: 5. The length of the CDR3 is 14 residues. CDR1 is PRHDT and CDR2 is FYEKMQ in the germline V gene (reference sequence).

V usage is TRBV9 and J usage is TRBJ2-1, with 11 bases lining up with TRBD2. This CDR3 is 15 amino acids long. Germline values: CDR1 SGDLS, CDR2 YYNGEE. Trimming took 0 bases from V and 4 from J; bases not matched to a gene: 0. The CDR3 protein is CASSVVAGGYNEQFF. CDR3 coding DNA: TGTGCCAGCAGCGTAGTAGCGGGGGGGTACAATGAGCAGTTCTTC.

Only a few counts were recorded for this clone. The chain links TRBV29-1 to TRBJ1-1, with D unresolved. V was trimmed by 7 bases and J by 0 bases, leaving 9 bases between them. Germline values: CDR1 SQVTM, CDR2 ANQGSEA. The CDR3 runs 12 residues. Here the CDR3 reads CSAVLMNTEAFF. The CDR3 DNA is TGCAGCGCCGTTCTTATGAACACTGAAGCTTTCTTT.

This chain links TRBV5-8 with TRBJ1-4, with D perhaps TRBD1 (5 bases). Germline V gene sequence: CDR1 SGHTS, CDR2 YDEGEE. This CDR3 is built from 13 residues. The V and J ends lost 4 bases and 5 bases respectively, with 9 bases between them. CDR3 loop: CASSAGGNEKLFF. DNA for the CDR3: TGTGCCAGCAGCGCCGGGGGGAATGAAAAACTGTTTTTT.

The J gene is TRBJ1-1, the V gene TRBV2; D not certain. Germline-derived CDR1 and CDR2 are SNHLY and FYNNEI. CDR3 length: 10 amino acids. V lost 8 bases, J lost 1 base, and 2 bases lay in between. The CDR3 DNA reads as TGTGCCAGCGGGAACACTGAAGCTTTCTTT. This codes for CASGNTEAFF.

The rearrangement links TRBV7-2 to TRBJ2-3, with D perhaps matching TRBD2 (5 bases). The CDR3 is 14 amino acids. V lost 4 bases and J 3 bases, leaving 11 bases between the germline ends. Germline CDR1 is SGHTA and CDR2 is FQGNSA. CDR3 sequence (DNA): TGTGCCAGCAGCTCCGACCCGGGGACAGATACGCAGTATTTT. As protein: CASSSDPGTDTQYF.

This chain uses TRBV5-8 with TRBJ1-2, with no clear D. This CDR3 has 13 residues. Per germline, CDR1 SGHTS and CDR2 YDEGEE. The V end was cut by 4 bases, the J end by 4 bases, with 11 bases between. The CDR3 loop reads CASSPSVGYGYTF. The CDR3 coding sequence is TGTGCCAGCAGCCCCTCTGTTGGCTATGGCTACACCTTC.